The 20 T cell receptor beta chains below were found in one sample sequenced in a study of OX40 agonist ivuxolimab in advanced cancers. Clones were read by immunoSEQ multiplex PCR, and TCRdb kept only the in-frame ones, dropping some. The table has about 76,000 clones, approximately 88% seen once. The input for sequencing was CD4+ or CD8+ T cells sorted from blood, taken in a trial of the OX40 agonist ivuxolimab. These receptors all stem from an adult with an advanced solid tumor such as melanoma, head and neck, liver or kidney cancer.

This clone is medium-sized in the sample. The chain employs TRBV21-1 and TRBJ1-2; the table calls TRBD1, which could not be checked here. TRBV21-1 is given as a pseudogene. The CDR3 is made up of 14 amino acids. The CDR3 loop is CASSSPTEGGGYTF. DNA for the CDR3: TGTGCCAGCAGCTCCCCGACAGAAGGTGGGGGCTACACCTTC.

The genes are TRBV15 and TRBJ1-2, with D possibly TRBD1 on 6 matching bases. V lost 0 bases and J lost 3, with 11 bases in between. Germline V gives CDR1 LNHNV, CDR2 YYDKDF (reference sequence). The CDR3 runs to 15 residues. CDR3 sequence reads: CATSRDWAGDYGYTF. The CDR3 nucleotides read TGTGCCACCAGCAGAGATTGGGCAGGGGACTATGGCTACACCTTC.

The chain carries TRBV4-1 and TRBJ2-1, with 16 bases matching TRBD2. Germline CDR1 MGHRA, CDR2 YSYEKL. Trimming cost V 1 base and J 5 bases; bases outside gene matches: 8. The CDR3 loop spans 19 amino acids. CDR3 residues: CASSQAGTSGRARDNEQFF. CDR3 bases: TGCGCCAGCAGCCAAGCGGGGACTAGCGGGAGGGCCCGGGACAATGAGCAGTTCTTC.

The chain combines TRBV12-2 with TRBJ2-7. TRBV12-2 is designated a pseudogene. The CDR3 extends over 11 amino acids. The CDR3 region has the DNA TGTGCAAGTCGCTTAAACTACGAGCAGTACTTC. Its protein is CASRLNYEQYF.

The chain employs TRBV28 and TRBJ2-7; TRBD2 is a possible D gene (5 bases). The CDR3 sequence is 18 residues long. From germline, CDR1 is MDHEN and CDR2 SYDVKM. Trimming shortened V by 5 bases and J by 0 bases, and 23 bases separated the two germline ends. In DNA, the CDR3 is TGTGCCAGCAGTCCCTACGGCACGGAGTGGGAGAACTCCTACGAGCAGTACTTC. Translated, it gives CASSPYGTEWENSYEQYF.

The chain combines TRBV28 with TRBJ2-5; tentative D call: TRBD1 (7 bases). Germline V gives CDR1 MDHEN, CDR2 SYDVKM. Trimming pared 3 bases from V and 0 bases from J, leaving 11 bases between. This CDR3 is built from 15 residues. The CDR3 loop is CASSFQGGNQETQYF. CDR3 DNA: TGTGCCAGCAGTTTCCAGGGGGGAAACCAAGAGACCCAGTACTTC.

This chain links TRBV27 with TRBJ1-2, with TRBD1 as a possible D gene (6 bases). In germline, CDR1 is MNHEY, CDR2 SMNVEV (reference sequence). The CDR3 covers 14 residues. With 7 bases removed from V and 6 bases from J, the gap between germline ends came to 18 bases. CDR3 amino acids: CASKVGGTLHGYTF. Written as DNA, the CDR3 is TGTGCCAGCAAGGTGGGGGGGACATTGCATGGCTACACCTTC.

The chain carries TRBV12-2 and TRBJ2-7; the D call in the table, TRBD2, was not verified against the DNA. TRBV12-2 is a pseudogene. The CDR3 consists of 13 residues. Here the CDR3 DNA reads TGTGCAAGTCGCTTACCCGCTAGTTACGAGCAGTACTTC. This gives the protein CASRLPASYEQYF.

The chain joins TRBV27 to TRBJ2-3; 7 bases map to TRBD2. This CDR3 spans 14 amino acids. Per germline, CDR1 MNHEY and CDR2 SMNVEV (reference sequence). The V and J ends lost 4 bases and 1 base, in that order; junction bases with no gene match: 2. CDR3 protein: CASSYAGGTDTQYF. CDR3 in DNA: TGTGCCAGCAGTTATGCGGGGGGCACAGATACGCAGTATTTT.

The chain is built from TRBV27 and TRBJ2-7, with D perhaps TRBD2 (6 bases). Trimming pared 1 base from V and 4 bases from J, leaving 14 bases between. Germline lookup yields CDR1 MNHEY and CDR2 SMNVEV (reference sequence). CDR3 length: 15 residues. The CDR3 region is CASSLFGGIPYEQYF. DNA for the CDR3: TGTGCCAGCAGTTTATTCGGCGGGATTCCTTACGAGCAGTACTTC.

The chain combines TRBV5-4 with TRBJ2-3; TRBD2 matches 9 bases. Trimming removed 0 bases from V and 4 bases from J; junction bases left unmatched: 6. Per the germline V gene, CDR1 is SGHNT and CDR2 is YYREEE (reference sequence). The CDR3 loop spans 16 amino acids. This CDR3 is CASSLVAGGPADTQYF. The CDR3 DNA sequence: TGTGCCAGCAGCTTGGTTGCGGGAGGGCCCGCAGATACGCAGTATTTT.

The chain joins TRBV6-1 to TRBJ2-3, with no clear D. Deletions cut 7 bases from V and 2 bases from J, with 10 bases between. Germline CDR1 is MNHNS and CDR2 is SASEGT. This CDR3 is built from 13 residues. The CDR3 DNA is TGTGCCAGCATGACCGGAGACACAGATACGCAGTATTTT. Translation: CASMTGDTDTQYF.

The chain recombines TRBV11-2 with TRBJ2-7, with TRBD2 matching over 16 bases. J was trimmed by 4 bases and V by 1 base; bases with no gene match: 7. The CDR3 contains 18 residues. CDR1 is SGHAT, CDR2 FQNNGV, per germline. The CDR3 bases are TGTGCCAGCAGCTTAGCCGACGGGACTAGCGGGAGGGAATACGAGCAGTACTTC. The encoded protein is CASSLADGTSGREYEQYF. The variable domain in full, completed from reference TRBV11-2 and TRBJ2-7, reads EAGVAQSPRYKIIEKRQSVAFWCNPISGHATLYWYQQILGQGPKLLIQFQNNGVVDDSQLPKDRFSAERLKGVDSTLKIQPAKLEDSAVYLCASSLADGTSGREYEQYFGPGTRLTVT.

J is TRBJ1-1 and V is TRBV2, with 10 bases matching TRBD1. CDR1 is SNHLY, CDR2 FYNNEI, per germline. This CDR3 is built from 14 residues. With V trimmed by 4 bases and J by 3 bases, 2 bases remained unmatched. The CDR3: CASSGDRGHTEAFF. The CDR3 coding sequence is TGTGCCAGCAGTGGGGACAGGGGTCACACTGAAGCTTTCTTT.

The chain combines TRBV5-1 with TRBJ2-1; 15 positions agree with TRBD2. V gave up 3 bases and J gave up 7 bases; unmatched junction bases: 2. Germline-derived CDR1 and CDR2 are SGHRS and YFSETQ. The CDR3 has 15 residues. The chain's CDR3 is CASSSGTSGRNEQFF. The CDR3 DNA is TGCGCCAGCAGCTCAGGGACTAGCGGGAGGAATGAGCAGTTCTTC.

The chain carries TRBV21-1 and TRBJ2-3; the table assigns TRBD2, which was not confirmed against the DNA. TRBV21-1 is described as a pseudogene. The CDR3 spans 18 residues. DNA of the CDR3: TGTGCCAGCAGCAAAGACCCCGGGACTAGCGGGAGGACAGATACGCAGTATTTT. Its protein is CASSKDPGTSGRTDTQYF.

This clone has a single count. The chain is built from TRBV7-9 and TRBJ2-5, with D unclear. Germline-derived CDR1 and CDR2 are SEHNR and FQNEAQ (reference sequence). V lost 5 bases and J 5 bases, leaving 15 bases between the germline ends. This CDR3 is built from 14 residues. The CDR3 region has the DNA TGTGCCAGCAGCCCCCGTCCCGGCCGGGAGACCCAGTACTTC. Translated, it gives CASSPRPGRETQYF.

The chain couples TRBV11-2 to TRBJ2-5; TRBD2 matches at 9 bases. The germline gives CDR1 SGHAT, CDR2 FQNNGV. V was pared by 2 bases and J by 2 bases, with 3 bases of the junction left unmatched. The CDR3 spans 15 residues. The CDR3 nucleotides are TGTGCCAGCAGCTTAAGGACTAGCGTGCAAGAGACCCAGTACTTC. Its protein is CASSLRTSVQETQYF.

This chain connects TRBV7-3 to TRBJ2-2; no definite D call. The CDR3 consists of 13 residues. CDR1 is SGHTA, CDR2 FQGTGA, per germline. The V end lost 4 bases, the J end lost 5 bases, and 8 bases lay between the germline ends. CDR3: CASSSTSTGELFF. CDR3 nucleotide sequence: TGTGCCAGCAGCTCGACATCAACCGGGGAGCTGTTTTTT. Supplemented by reference TRBV7-3 and TRBJ2-2, the full variable domain reads GAGVSQTPSNKVTEKGKYVELRCDPISGHTALYWYRQSLGQGPEFLIYFQGTGAADDSGLPNDRFFAVRPEGSVSTLKIQRTERGDSAVYLCASSSTSTGELFFGEGSRLTVL.

The chain recombines TRBV7-6 with TRBJ2-7, with 11 bases aligning to TRBD1. V lost 4 bases and J lost 3; bases outside the gene matches: 8. The CDR3 extends over 16 amino acids. Looked up from germline, CDR1 is SGHVS and CDR2 is FNYEAQ. The CDR3 sequence: CASSSHSDRGLYEQYF. CDR3 nucleotides: TGTGCCAGCAGCTCGCACTCGGACAGGGGGCTCTACGAGCAGTACTTC.